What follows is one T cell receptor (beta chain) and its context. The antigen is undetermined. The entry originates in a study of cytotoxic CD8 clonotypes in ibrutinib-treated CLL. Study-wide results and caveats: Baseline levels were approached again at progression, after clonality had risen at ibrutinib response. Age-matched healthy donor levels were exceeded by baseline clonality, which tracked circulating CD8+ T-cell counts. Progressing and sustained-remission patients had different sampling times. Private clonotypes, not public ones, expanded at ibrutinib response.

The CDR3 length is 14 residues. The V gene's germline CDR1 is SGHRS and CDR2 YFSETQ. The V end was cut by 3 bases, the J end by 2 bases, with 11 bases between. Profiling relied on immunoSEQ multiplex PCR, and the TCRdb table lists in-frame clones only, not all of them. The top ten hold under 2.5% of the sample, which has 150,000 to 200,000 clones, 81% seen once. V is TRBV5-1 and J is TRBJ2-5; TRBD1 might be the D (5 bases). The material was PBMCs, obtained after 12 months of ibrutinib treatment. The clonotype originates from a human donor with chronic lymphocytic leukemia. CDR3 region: CASSSQGQQETQYF. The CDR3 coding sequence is TGCGCCAGCAGCTCTCAGGGCCAGCAAGAGACCCAGTACTTC.